These 32 T cell receptor beta chains share one sample of origin, sequenced in a study of CD4 T cells in relation to SARS-CoV-2 and coronaviruses. Profiling relied on immunoSEQ multiplex PCR, and the TCRdb table lists in-frame clones only, not all of them. The table shows 35,000 or so clones, with 75% to 85% occurring only once. These receptors have no identified antigens. The sequencing input was memory CD4+ T cells from PBMCs, cultured in vitro. The receptors were sampled from an adult with COVID-19.

This clone came up a few times. The rearrangement uses TRBV28 and TRBJ1-4, with unresolved D. Germline CDR1 is MDHEN and CDR2 is SYDVKM. CDR3 length: 15 amino acids. V lost 7 bases and J lost 3, with 15 bases in between. The DNA for the CDR3 is TGTGCCAGCACCACACGGTACGGACCTAATGAAAAACTGTTTTTT. It yields the protein CASTTRYGPNEKLFF.

This sequence joins TRBV28 and TRBJ2-1; D unresolved. Germline V gene data show CDR1 as MDHEN and CDR2 as SYDVKM. The V end lost 8 bases, the J end lost 7 bases, and 15 bases lay between the germline ends. CDR3 length: 13 residues. The CDR3 DNA follows: TGTGCCAGCCGCCCCCCGACCCCTAATGAGCAGTTCTTC. Amino acids: CASRPPTPNEQFF.

The chain links TRBV19 to TRBJ2-1, with 7 bases identical to TRBD1. The CDR3 runs to 16 residues. Losses at the gene ends were 2 bases for V and 8 bases for J; bases not matched to a gene: 12. In germline, CDR1 is LNHDA, CDR2 SQIVND (reference sequence). CDR3 sequence (DNA): TGTGCCAGTAGTATATTGACAGGGTGGTCGTATGATGAGCAGTTCTTC. Its protein is CASSILTGWSYDEQFF.

The J gene is TRBJ1-2, the V gene TRBV12-5; 8 bases map to TRBD1. V shed 0 bases, J shed 8 bases, and the junction held 11 bases outside the gene matches. The CDR3 spans 16 residues. Germline loops: CDR1 LGHNT, CDR2 FRNRAP. CDR3 protein: CASGLVLGVQGEGYTF. In DNA, the CDR3 is TGTGCTAGTGGTTTGGTACTCGGCGTACAGGGGGAGGGCTACACCTTC. The whole variable domain, filled in from reference TRBV12-5 and TRBJ1-2, reads DARVTQTPRHKVTEMGQEVTMRCQPILGHNTVFWYRQTMMQGLELLAYFRNRAPLDDSGMPKDRFSAEMPDATLATLKIQPSEPRDSAVYFCASGLVLGVQGEGYTFGSGTRLTVV.

V usage is TRBV7-9 and J usage is TRBJ2-1; D is perhaps TRBD1 (7 bases). The V and J ends lost 5 bases and 7 bases respectively, with 18 bases between them. Looked up from germline, CDR1 is SEHNR and CDR2 is FQNEAQ (reference sequence). CDR3 length: 15 amino acids. CDR3: CASSRYPTGRNEQFF. CDR3 sequence (DNA): TGTGCCAGCAGCCGATACCCGACAGGGAGGAATGAGCAGTTCTTC. Based on the CDR3 plus reference TRBV7-9 and TRBJ2-1, the full variable domain is DTGVSQNPRHKITKRGQNVTFRCDPISEHNRLYWYRQTLGQGPEFLTYFQNEAQLEKSRLLSDRFSAERPKGSFSTLEIQRTEQGDSAMYLCASSRYPTGRNEQFFGPGTRLTVL.

V usage is TRBV13 and J usage is TRBJ2-7; 10 bases align to TRBD2. Per germline, CDR1 PRHDT and CDR2 FYEKMQ (reference sequence). The CDR3 extends over 14 amino acids. V shed 7 bases, J shed 2 bases, and the junction held 5 bases outside the gene matches. The CDR3 DNA reads as TGTGCCAGCAAAATAGCGGGAGGCCCCTACGAGCAGTACTTC. It codes for CASKIAGGPYEQYF. The variable domain in full, completed from reference TRBV13 and TRBJ2-7, reads AAGVIQSPRHLIKEKRETATLKCYPIPRHDTVYWYQQGPGQDPQFLISFYEKMQSDKGSIPDRFSAQQFSDYHSELNMSSLELGDSALYFCASKIAGGPYEQYFGPGTRLTVT.

This chain connects TRBV5-1 to TRBJ2-7; a weak D match, TRBD1 (6 bases). CDR1 is SGHRS and CDR2 is YFSETQ in the germline V gene. Trimming stripped 5 bases from V and 4 bases from J, with 13 bases between. The CDR3 is 13 residues long. CDR3 loop: CASRGYQGYEQYF. The DNA of the CDR3 is TGCGCCAGCAGAGGCTACCAGGGGTACGAGCAGTACTTC.

This clone was detected a few times. This sequence joins TRBV29-1 and TRBJ2-2; TRBD1 aligns across 7 bases. The V gene end was trimmed by 7 bases and the J gene end by 1 base; junction bases not matched to a gene: 0. Per germline, CDR1 SQVTM and CDR2 ANQGSEA. This CDR3 contains 12 residues. The CDR3, as DNA: TGCAGCGGACAGGGGAACACCGGGGAGCTGTTTTTT. Encoded protein: CSGQGNTGELFF.

The genes are TRBV6-5 and TRBJ2-3, with 8 nucleotides matching TRBD2. The CDR3 is 14 residues long. Trimming at V came to 7 bases and at J to 2 bases, leaving 5 bases not matched to a gene. Germline V gene lookup returns CDR1 MNHEY and CDR2 SVGAGI. Written as DNA, the CDR3 is TGTGCCAGCACCCGGGGGGGACTCACAGATACGCAGTATTTT. Translated, it gives CASTRGGLTDTQYF.

The chain employs TRBV6-5 and TRBJ1-2; tentatively, D is TRBD1 (6 bases). The CDR3 length is 14 residues. Trimming removed 6 bases from V and 5 bases from J, with 16 bases in between. CDR1 is MNHEY, CDR2 SVGAGI, per germline. The chain's CDR3 is CASRGSGVRYGYTF. CDR3 DNA: TGTGCCAGCAGGGGGTCAGGGGTTCGGTATGGCTACACCTTC.

Here the CDR3 DNA reads TGCGCCAGCAGCCTGGATCCGGGCTACGAGCAGTACTTC. This translates into CASSLDPGYEQYF. V usage is TRBV5-1 and J usage is TRBJ2-7; D gene ambiguous. The CDR3 runs 13 residues. The V gene lost 4 bases and the J gene lost 3 bases, with 11 bases spanning the gap. The V gene's germline CDR1 is SGHRS and CDR2 YFSETQ.

This chain uses TRBV6-6 with TRBJ2-1; no reliable D call. Germline V gene sequence: CDR1 MNHNY, CDR2 SVGAGI (reference sequence). The CDR3 length is 15 residues. Trimming pared 4 bases from V and 0 bases from J, leaving 10 bases between. The CDR3 DNA is TGTGCCAGCAGTTCCCAGTCGAGCTCCTACAATGAGCAGTTCTTC. Protein: CASSSQSSSYNEQFF.

This clone was observed a handful of times. The chain recombines TRBV28 with TRBJ1-5; weak D call: TRBD1 (5 bases). The CDR3 runs 14 residues. Trimming removed 5 bases at V and 2 bases at J, with 10 bases between. Germline CDR1 MDHEN, CDR2 SYDVKM. The CDR3 DNA reads as TGTGCCAGCAGTCGGGACGGGCGCAATCAGCCCCAGCATTTT. It codes for CASSRDGRNQPQHF. Full variable domain (outside the CDR3, taken from reference TRBV28 and TRBJ1-5): DVKVTQSSRYLVKRTGEKVFLECVQDMDHENMFWYRQDPGLGLRLIYFSYDVKMKEKGDIPEGYSVSREKKERFSLILESASTNQTSMYLCASSRDGRNQPQHFGDGTRLSIL.

The chain uses TRBV2 and TRBJ1-6; 8 bases are shared with TRBD1. Germline V gene data show CDR1 as SNHLY and CDR2 as FYNNEI. Losses at the gene ends were 6 bases for V and 5 bases for J; bases not matched to a gene: 6. The CDR3 length is 15 residues. DNA for the CDR3: TGTGCCAGCAGCCGACAGGGGAGCGATAATTCACCCCTCCACTTT. Its protein is CASSRQGSDNSPLHF.

This rearrangement joins TRBV7-6 to TRBJ2-2, with 8 positions matching TRBD2. Germline assignment: CDR1 SGHVS and CDR2 FNYEAQ. V gave up 7 bases and J gave up 2 bases; unmatched junction bases: 6. The CDR3 covers 15 residues. CDR3 residues: CASKRETGNTGELFF. The CDR3 DNA reads as TGTGCCAGCAAGCGGGAGACAGGAAACACCGGGGAGCTGTTTTTT.

The rearrangement joins TRBV2 to TRBJ2-1; 7 bases match TRBD1. The trim removed 6 bases at V and 0 bases at J, leaving 5 bases unmatched. CDR1 is SNHLY and CDR2 is FYNNEI in the germline V gene. The CDR3 loop spans 15 amino acids. DNA for the CDR3: TGTGCCAGCAGGATGGGACAGAGCTCCTACAATGAGCAGTTCTTC. Translation gives CASRMGQSSYNEQFF.

The chain has TRBV4-2 and TRBJ2-4, with 9 bases aligning to TRBD1. The length of the CDR3 is 17 residues. The germline CDR1 and CDR2 sequences are LGHNA and YNFKEQ. After removal of 0 bases from V and 6 bases from J, the junction contained 9 bases not matched to a gene. CDR3 nucleotide sequence: TGTGCCAGCAGCCAAGACGTGCCGGGACAGGGAAGAAACATTCAGTACTTC. Amino acids: CASSQDVPGQGRNIQYF.

V is TRBV19 and J is TRBJ2-3; a weak D match, TRBD2 (5 bases). Trimming pared 1 base from V and 0 bases from J, leaving 14 bases between. Germline CDR1 LNHDA, CDR2 SQIVND (reference sequence). The CDR3 contains 17 residues. CDR3 sequence reads: CASSIAAGVASTDTQYF. The CDR3 DNA follows: TGTGCCAGTAGTATAGCGGCGGGCGTTGCTAGCACAGATACGCAGTATTTT.

The gene calls are TRBV28 and TRBJ2-7; 8 bases are a match to TRBD1. Germline V gives CDR1 MDHEN, CDR2 SYDVKM. With 6 bases clipped from V and 2 bases from J, the junction kept 12 bases outside the gene matches. The CDR3 runs 16 residues. The CDR3 DNA is TGTGCCAGCAGCCCAATTGGACAGGGTAAAACCTACGAGCAGTACTTC. It translates to CASSPIGQGKTYEQYF.

On this clone: A junction end diverges from the germline sequence, so it may reflect a read error. The gene calls are TRBV20-1 and TRBJ1-2; D perhaps matches TRBD1 (6 bases). The germline V gene has CDR1 DFQATT and CDR2 SNEGSKA (reference sequence). This CDR3 is built from 10 residues. The CDR3 DNA sequence: TGCAGTGCTAGGGGGGCAGCCGGCGCCTTC. Its translation: CSARGAAGAF.

The V call is TRBV6-2 or TRBV6-3, the J call TRBJ2-5, with D perhaps matching TRBD1 (6 bases). The V gene lost 7 bases and the J gene lost 0 bases, with 15 bases spanning the gap. CDR1 is MNHEY and CDR2 is SVGEGT in the germline V gene. The length of the CDR3 is 15 residues. CDR3 DNA: TGTGCCAGCACCCCCGAGGGGGTGAACCAAGAGACCCAGTACTTC. Translation gives CASTPEGVNQETQYF.

The DNA of the CDR3 is TGCAGCGCCTCCCGGACAGGGGGCGCTGAAGCTTTCTTT. It yields the protein CSASRTGGAEAFF. The chain links TRBV29-1 to TRBJ1-1; 11 bases match TRBD1. This CDR3 spans 13 amino acids. CDR1 is SQVTM and CDR2 is ANQGSEA in the germline V gene. Losses at the gene ends were 7 bases for V and 6 bases for J; bases not matched to a gene: 7. Filled out from reference TRBV29-1 and TRBJ1-1, the complete variable domain reads SAVISQKPSRDICQRGTSLTIQCQVDSQVTMMFWYRQQPGQSLTLIATANQGSEATYESGFVIDKFPISRPNLTFSTLTVSNMSPEDSSIYLCSASRTGGAEAFFGQGTRLTVV.

The chain joins TRBV5-4 to TRBJ2-3; D is ambiguous. CDR1 SGHNT and CDR2 YYREEE come from the germline V gene (reference sequence). The V end was cut by 4 bases, the J end by 0 bases, with 3 bases between. This CDR3 spans 12 amino acids. In DNA, the CDR3 is TGTGCCAGCAGCACCAGCACAGATACGCAGTATTTT. Its translation is CASSTSTDTQYF.

The chain links TRBV5-1 to TRBJ2-6, with a possible D match to TRBD2 (5 bases). Germline-derived CDR1 and CDR2 are SGHRS and YFSETQ. The CDR3 totals 20 residues. V lost 2 bases, J lost 0 bases, and 21 bases lay in between. CDR3 amino acids: CASSFGSGIPTLSGANVLTF. The CDR3 DNA sequence: TGCGCCAGCAGCTTTGGATCGGGGATCCCCACTCTCTCTGGGGCCAACGTCCTGACTTTC.

The chain is built from TRBV6-5 and TRBJ2-3; 10 positions match TRBD1. Germline lookup yields CDR1 MNHEY and CDR2 SVGAGI. This CDR3 comprises 15 residues. V gave up 6 bases and J gave up 1 base; unmatched junction bases: 4. In DNA, the CDR3 is TGTGCCAGCAGCACCGGGACAGGGGGCACAGATACGCAGTATTTT. Translating gives CASSTGTGGTDTQYF.

This clone was detected once. The chain combines TRBV10-3 with TRBJ1-1; 11 bases agree with TRBD1. The CDR3 extends over 14 amino acids. Germline assignment: CDR1 ENHRY and CDR2 SYGVKD. V lost 6 bases to trimming and J lost 6 bases; unmatched junction nucleotides: 6. CDR3 amino acids: CAISAGQGDAEAFF. CDR3 DNA sequence: TGTGCCATCAGCGCGGGACAGGGGGACGCTGAAGCTTTCTTT.

About this clone: At one end the junction does not follow the germline gene, possibly because of a read error. This chain connects TRBV19 to TRBJ1-4; maybe TRBD1 (5 bases). Looked up from germline, CDR1 is LNHDA and CDR2 is SQIVND (reference sequence). The CDR3 covers 18 residues. The CDR3 sequence is CASTYFLMGLRWVAKTVF. The CDR3 DNA is TGTGCCAGTACTTATTTCCTCATGGGACTAAGGTGGGTTGCAAAAACTGTTTTT.

V usage is TRBV28 and J usage is TRBJ1-5; D uncertain. The CDR3 loop spans 19 amino acids. V was pared by 3 bases and J by 7 bases, with 28 bases between. The germline V gene encodes CDR1 MDHEN and CDR2 SYDVKM. The CDR3 sequence is CASSFLNRSGRFKRQPQHF. CDR3 nucleotide sequence: TGTGCCAGCAGTTTCTTAAATCGATCTGGCAGATTTAAAAGGCAGCCCCAGCATTTT.

The chain is built from TRBV19 and TRBJ1-5; a possible D gene is TRBD1 (5 bases). Germline CDR1 reads LNHDA; CDR2 reads SQIVND (reference sequence). Deletions cut 4 bases from V and 1 base from J, with 14 bases between. This CDR3 contains 16 residues. Written as DNA, the CDR3 is TGTGCCAGTAGTACTCGGGTGGGACGGAGCAATCAGCCCCAGCATTTT. This gives the protein CASSTRVGRSNQPQHF. The variable domain in full, completed from reference TRBV19 and TRBJ1-5, reads DGGITQSPKYLFRKEGQNVTLSCEQNLNHDAMYWYRQDPGQGLRLIYYSQIVNDFQKGDIAEGYSVSREKKESFPLTVTSAQKNPTAFYLCASSTRVGRSNQPQHFGDGTRLSIL.

J is TRBJ2-7 and V is TRBV28, with D possibly matching TRBD2 (5 bases). The CDR3 runs to 15 residues. Trimming shortened V by 5 bases and J by 4 bases, and 18 bases separated the two germline ends. Per germline, CDR1 MDHEN and CDR2 SYDVKM. The CDR3 DNA reads as TGTGCCAGCAGTCCTCCCCCGGGAAATTCTTACGAGCAGTACTTC. This translates into CASSPPPGNSYEQYF.

This chain joins TRBV5-4 and TRBJ2-3, with D unclear. V gave up 7 bases and J gave up 4 bases, with 13 bases separating them. The CDR3 is 13 residues long. Per germline, CDR1 SGHNT and CDR2 YYREEE (reference sequence). Here the CDR3 DNA reads TGTGCCAGCGGCGCCGACGGGTCAGATACGCAGTATTTT. The encoded protein is CASGADGSDTQYF. The complete variable domain, with remaining parts taken from reference TRBV5-4 and TRBJ2-3, reads ETGVTQSPTHLIKTRGQQVTLRCSSQSGHNTVSWYQQALGQGPQFIFQYYREEENGRGNFPPRFSGLQFPNYSSELNVNALELDDSALYLCASGADGSDTQYFGPGTRLTVL.

The V gene is TRBV2, the J gene TRBJ2-1, with 13 bases that match TRBD2. Trimming took 8 bases from V and 8 from J; bases not matched to a gene: 9. The CDR3 covers 15 residues. Germline CDR1 reads SNHLY; CDR2 reads FYNNEI. The DNA for the CDR3 is TGTGCCAGCCGAAGACTAGCGGGAGGTCTTGATGAGCAGTTCTTC. Its protein is CASRRLAGGLDEQFF.